The 25 T cell receptor beta chains in this list originate from one sample, sequenced in a study of radiotherapy plus CTLA-4 blockade in lung cancer. Some clones are missing from TCRdb's copy, which holds only in-frame ones; the method was immunoSEQ multiplex PCR. This table holds approximately 60,000 clones, 60% to 80% found once. Sequencing used peripheral blood, obtained from a patient treated with radiotherapy plus ipilimumab. The receptors derive from a human donor with non-small cell lung cancer who had a complete response to radiotherapy plus ipilimumab.

This sequence joins TRBV4-3 and TRBJ2-1, with D unclear. Between the trimmed V and J ends, which lost 3 bases and 1 base, there was a span of 16 bases. Germline-derived CDR1 and CDR2 are LGHNA and YSLEER. The CDR3 contains 17 residues. CDR3 in DNA: TGCGCCAGCAGCCAGGACCGAGCGTCAGGATCCTACAATGAGCAGTTCTTC. This sequence encodes CASSQDRASGSYNEQFF.

V usage is TRBV7-9 and J usage is TRBJ1-2, with TRBD1 matching 10 bases. This CDR3 contains 14 residues. From germline, CDR1 is SEHNR and CDR2 FQNEAQ (reference sequence). V trimming: 2 bases; J trimming: 8 bases; junction bases outside the gene matches: 5. DNA for the CDR3: TGTGCCAGCAGCTTAAGGGACAGGGGTAGAGGCTACACCTTC. Its translation is CASSLRDRGRGYTF.

The J gene is TRBJ1-3, the V gene TRBV6-5, with 7 bases identical to TRBD1. Germline CDR1 MNHEY, CDR2 SVGAGI. V dropped 6 bases and J dropped 0; count of bases not matched to a gene: 2. The CDR3 has 14 residues. The CDR3 bases are TGTGCCAGCAGGGGGACAGCCTCTGGAAACACCATATATTTT. Its protein product is CASRGTASGNTIYF.

This clone occurred once. This chain links TRBV6-1 with TRBJ2-2; 9 nucleotides line up with TRBD1. The CDR3 is 13 residues long. CDR1 is MNHNS, CDR2 SASEGT, per germline. V was clipped by 7 bases and J by 5 bases; unmatched bases: 2. CDR3 residues: CASKQGATGELFF. For the CDR3, the DNA is TGTGCCAGCAAACAGGGGGCAACCGGGGAGCTGTTTTTT.

The chain employs TRBV7-9 and TRBJ2-1; D is ambiguous. The V and J ends lost 1 base and 7 bases respectively, with 14 bases between them. The germline CDR1 and CDR2 sequences are SEHNR and FQNEAQ (reference sequence). The CDR3 has 15 amino acids. This CDR3 is CASSLGGYLSNEQFF. For the CDR3, the DNA is TGTGCCAGCAGCTTAGGCGGATACTTATCTAATGAGCAGTTCTTC. Based on the CDR3 plus reference TRBV7-9 and TRBJ2-1, the full variable domain is DTGVSQNPRHKITKRGQNVTFRCDPISEHNRLYWYRQTLGQGPEFLTYFQNEAQLEKSRLLSDRFSAERPKGSFSTLEIQRTEQGDSAMYLCASSLGGYLSNEQFFGPGTRLTVL.

This clone was found once. The CDR3 reads CAWSVHGAGGELFF. The CDR3, as DNA: TGTGCCTGGAGTGTACATGGGGCCGGCGGGGAGCTGTTTTTT. V and J are TRBV30 and TRBJ2-2; D might be TRBD1 (5 bases). Trimming left V 0 bases short and J 7 bases short, with 12 bases between. This CDR3 comprises 14 residues. Germline values: CDR1 GTSNPN, CDR2 SVGIG (reference sequence). The whole variable domain, filled in from reference TRBV30 and TRBJ2-2, reads SQTIHQWPATLVQPVGSPLSLECTVEGTSNPNLYWYRQAAGRGLQLLFYSVGIGQISSEVPQNLSASRPQDRQFILSSKKLLLSDSGFYLCAWSVHGAGGELFFGEGSRLTVL.

The chain is built from TRBV9 and TRBJ2-7; 10 bases line up with TRBD2. The ends lost 0 bases at V and 7 bases at J; junction bases unmatched: 1. Germline values: CDR1 SGDLS, CDR2 YYNGEE. This CDR3 comprises 13 residues. The DNA for the CDR3 is TGTGCCAGCAGCGTAGGGACTAGCGGTGAGCAGTACGTC. Translating gives CASSVGTSGEQYV.

In this sample, this clone turned up a few times. The V and J genes are TRBV7-9 and TRBJ2-2; 10 bases are a match to TRBD1. The germline CDR1 and CDR2 sequences are SEHNR and FQNEAQ (reference sequence). The CDR3 length is 15 residues. With 5 bases clipped from V and 5 bases from J, the junction kept 5 bases outside the gene matches. CDR3 in DNA: TGTGCCAGCAGCCCAAGGGACAGGGGAACCGGGGAGCTGTTTTTT. Translation: CASSPRDRGTGELFF.

The chain combines TRBV9 with TRBJ1-1; tentative D call: TRBD1 (6 bases). The CDR3 length is 12 residues. Trimming pared 4 bases from V and 12 bases from J, leaving 16 bases between. Germline V gene lookup returns CDR1 SGDLS and CDR2 YYNGEE. The CDR3 protein is CASSWGAGRTFF. The CDR3 nucleotides read TGTGCCAGCAGCTGGGGGGCAGGGCGGACTTTCTTT.

CDR3 nucleotides: TGTGCCAGCAGCTTGCGTCAGGAAAACGGGCAGTACTTC. It encodes CASSLRQENGQYF. The gene calls are TRBV7-6 and TRBJ2-7, with no clear D. The CDR3 spans 13 residues. Germline CDR1 reads SGHVS; CDR2 reads FNYEAQ. The V and J ends lost 3 bases and 9 bases respectively, with 15 bases between them.

J is TRBJ1-5 and V is TRBV18; no clear D. V was clipped by 1 base and J by 5 bases, with 6 bases between them. Germline V gene lookup returns CDR1 KGHSH and CDR2 LQKENI. CDR3 length: 13 residues. Written as DNA, the CDR3 is TGTGCCAGCTCACCACAGAGGGATCAGCCCCAGCATTTT. This codes for CASSPQRDQPQHF.

The chain uses TRBV5-6 and TRBJ1-1, with a tentative D call TRBD1 (6 bases). V was pared by 4 bases and J by 0 bases, with 19 bases between. The CDR3 has 17 residues. CDR1 is SGHDT, CDR2 YYEEEE, per germline. CDR3 coding DNA: TGTGCCAGCAGCCGGAGGGTGGGGGGCTCTTTGAACACTGAAGCTTTCTTT. This codes for CASSRRVGGSLNTEAFF.

The chain couples TRBV5-6 to TRBJ2-7, with unresolved D. The V gene's germline CDR1 is SGHDT and CDR2 YYEEEE. V shed 0 bases and J shed 6 bases, with 10 bases lying between them. CDR3 length equals 13 residues. CDR3 in amino acids: CASSLGQTSEQYV. The CDR3 region has the DNA TGTGCCAGCAGCTTGGGTCAGACCTCCGAGCAGTACGTC.

The genes are TRBV9 and TRBJ2-1; the match to TRBD1 covers 9 bases. This CDR3 contains 18 residues. V lost 0 bases to trimming and J lost 3 bases; unmatched junction nucleotides: 10. Germline loops: CDR1 SGDLS, CDR2 YYNGEE. CDR3 coding DNA: TGTGCCAGCAGCGTAGTTCCTTCGGGACAGGGTTTCTACAATGAGCAGTTCTTC. The encoded protein is CASSVVPSGQGFYNEQFF.

The chain carries TRBV30 and TRBJ1-5; D is ambiguous. This CDR3 has 13 residues. Germline CDR1 is GTSNPN and CDR2 is SVGIG (reference sequence). V lost 2 bases and J lost 4, with 9 bases in between. DNA of the CDR3: TGTGCCTGGAGTAGACTGGGGAATCAGCCCCAGCATTTT. Encoded protein: CAWSRLGNQPQHF.

The chain links TRBV2 to TRBJ1-6; 11 bases agree with TRBD1. V gave up 5 bases and J gave up 9 bases; unmatched junction bases: 9. The germline V gene has CDR1 SNHLY and CDR2 FYNNEI. The CDR3 loop spans 16 amino acids. The CDR3, as DNA: TGTGCCAGCAGTCAGGGGGGACAGGGGGTAAGTTCACCCCTCCACTTT. Translation: CASSQGGQGVSSPLHF.

This chain's CDR3 is CASRRDGTFVNRELFF. In DNA, the CDR3 is TGTGCCAGCAGGAGAGACGGGACGTTCGTAAACCGGGAGCTGTTTTTT. This chain joins TRBV11-3 and TRBJ2-2; either TRBD1 or TRBD2 may supply D (5 bases each). The V end was cut by 6 bases, the J end by 9 bases, with 23 bases between. CDR3 length: 16 residues. The V gene's germline CDR1 is SGHNT and CDR2 YENEEA.

This chain uses TRBV6-1 with TRBJ1-2; D gene ambiguous. CDR1 is MNHNS, CDR2 SASEGT, per germline. This CDR3 region has 14 residues. V was trimmed by 5 bases and J by 8 bases, leaving 18 bases between them. The CDR3 reads CASSRGGWSEGYTF. CDR3 DNA sequence: TGTGCCAGCAGTCGGGGTGGTTGGTCAGAGGGCTACACCTTC.

The J gene is TRBJ1-2, the V gene TRBV6-5; D unresolved. Per the germline V gene, CDR1 is MNHEY and CDR2 is SVGAGI. Trimming took off 5 bases at V and 4 bases at J, with 11 bases between the two ends. The CDR3 is 13 residues long. CDR3 coding DNA: TGTGCCAGCAGTCGCGGGGAGTTCTATGGCTACACCTTC. It encodes CASSRGEFYGYTF.

This clone was picked up a small number of times. The rearrangement joins TRBV19 to TRBJ1-2; D not resolved. Per germline, CDR1 LNHDA and CDR2 SQIVND (reference sequence). The CDR3 contains 14 residues. Trimming took off 7 bases at V and 4 bases at J, with 16 bases between the two ends. DNA for the CDR3: TGTGCCAGTACCCGCAGCCGGACGCTCTATGGCTACACCTTC. Its protein product is CASTRSRTLYGYTF.

This chain links TRBV7-2 with TRBJ1-1; no clear D. The length of the CDR3 is 17 residues. Trimming removed 4 bases from V and 0 bases from J, with 18 bases in between. The germline gives CDR1 SGHTA, CDR2 FQGNSA. CDR3 sequence (DNA): TGTGCCAGCAGCTCCTATTTTATGAAAACAATGAACACTGAAGCTTTCTTT. Translating gives CASSSYFMKTMNTEAFF. The full variable domain, completed using reference TRBV7-2 and TRBJ1-1, is GAGVSQSPSNKVTEKGKDVELRCDPISGHTALYWYRQSLGQGLEFLIYFQGNSAPDKSGLPSDRFSAERTGGSVSTLTIQRTQQEDSAVYLCASSSYFMKTMNTEAFFGQGTRLTVV.

The rearrangement links TRBV5-8 to TRBJ2-3, with TRBD1 as a possible D gene (6 bases). The germline V gene has CDR1 SGHTS and CDR2 YDEGEE. The CDR3 is 15 residues long. V shed 4 bases and J shed 4 bases, with 16 bases lying between them. The CDR3 region has the DNA TGTGCCAGCAGCACTGGACAGCTAGGGGCAGATACGCAGTATTTT. As protein: CASSTGQLGADTQYF.

This clone has more than one count but fewer than ten. This chain joins TRBV5-4 and TRBJ2-3; 9 positions agree with TRBD2. The CDR3 is 14 amino acids. Looked up from germline, CDR1 is SGHNT and CDR2 is YYREEE (reference sequence). The J segment lost 3 bases and the V segment lost 5 bases, leaving 4 bases of the junction unmatched. DNA of the CDR3: TGTGCCAGCAGGCCGGGACTAGCAACAGATACGCAGTATTTT. Translating gives CASRPGLATDTQYF. Combining the CDR3 with reference TRBV5-4 and TRBJ2-3 gives the whole variable domain ETGVTQSPTHLIKTRGQQVTLRCSSQSGHNTVSWYQQALGQGPQFIFQYYREEENGRGNFPPRFSGLQFPNYSSELNVNALELDDSALYLCASRPGLATDTQYFGPGTRLTVL.

V gene TRBV28 combines with J gene TRBJ2-5; 7 bases map to TRBD1. J lost 2 bases, V lost 0 bases, and 0 bases had no gene match. CDR1 is MDHEN, CDR2 SYDVKM, per germline. The CDR3 loop spans 14 amino acids. The DNA of the CDR3 is TGTGCCAGCAGTTTATGGACAGGGCAAGAGACCCAGTACTTC. Translation: CASSLWTGQETQYF.

J is TRBJ2-5 and V is TRBV7-9; perhaps TRBD2 as D (5 bases). Germline V gene lookup returns CDR1 SEHNR and CDR2 FQNEAQ (reference sequence). The V and J ends lost 5 bases and 5 bases respectively, with 15 bases between them. This CDR3 has 14 residues. The CDR3 region has the DNA TGTGCCAGCAGCCCAGGTCGGGGAGAGGAGACCCAGTACTTC. It is translated as CASSPGRGEETQYF.